The clone carrying this TCR beta chain was counted once. Other DNA variants within this sample encode the same CDR3. The data belong to a study of shared T cell receptors in the human thymus. This CDR3 has 15 amino acids. Germline assignment: CDR1 SGHDT and CDR2 YYEEEE. Trimming left V 3 bases short and J 10 bases short, with 17 bases between. Clones were read by immunoSEQ multiplex PCR, and TCRdb kept only the in-frame ones, dropping some. The sample lists hundreds of thousands of clones, around 87% occurring once. The data also belong to a second study, concerning human thymus T cells. That paper adds: The sample donors, healthy Finnish infants, were having corrective surgery for congenital heart defects. Resections removed during corrective heart surgery provided the thymus tissue used. Apparent skewing of V and J gene usage characterized both thymic and blood repertoires. Unrelated people showed highly overlapping thymic repertoires, related research reported.

The chain uses TRBV5-6 and TRBJ1-6; TRBD1 is a possible D gene (6 bases). Sequencing was carried out using thymocytes. This TCR derives from a boy in the first two years of life with a congenital heart defect. CDR3 bases: TGTGCCAGCAGCTCGTACTCGGGCAGGGGATCACCCCTCCACTTT. Translating it yields CASSSYSGRGSPLHF.